This entry lists 32 T cell receptor beta chains sequenced from one sample in a study of blood T cell repertoires in COVID-19. Method: immunoSEQ multiplex PCR; TCRdb's copy keeps in-frame clones and lacks some. The sample comprises about 140,000 clones, almost 80% of which are singletons, and approximately 9.9% rests with the top ten. Sample: peripheral blood. These receptors were collected from a man in his 60s who had recovered from COVID-19.

The table lists this clone with a few counts. The V gene is TRBV3-1 (or the pseudogene TRBV3-2), the J gene TRBJ1-1; D might be TRBD1 (5 bases). V lost 0 bases to trimming and J lost 2 bases, with 10 bases between them. This CDR3 contains 15 residues. Germline CDR1 and CDR2: LGHDT and YNNKEL (reference sequence). The CDR3 coding sequence is TGTGCCAGCAGCCAAGAATCGACAGCCAACACTGAAGCTTTCTTT. Amino acid sequence: CASSQESTANTEAFF.

This clone was seen a few times. This chain links TRBV7-8 with TRBJ1-3; D gene uncertain. The CDR3 contains 14 residues. Trimming cost V 3 bases and J 4 bases, with 10 bases left between them. Looked up from germline, CDR1 is SGHVS and CDR2 is FQNEAQ. This CDR3 reads CASSFGEAGNTIYF. In DNA, the CDR3 is TGTGCCAGCAGCTTCGGGGAGGCGGGAAACACCATATATTTT.

There are a few counts of this clone. Here the CDR3 reads CASSFSDLRQGQYGYTF. The CDR3 bases are TGTGCCAGCAGCTTTTCTGACCTAAGACAGGGTCAATATGGCTACACCTTC. The chain carries TRBV7-2 and TRBJ1-2, with 7 nucleotides matching TRBD1. The germline V gene has CDR1 SGHTA and CDR2 FQGNSA. J lost 5 bases, V lost 3 bases, and 15 bases had no gene match. The CDR3 length is 17 residues.

The chain joins TRBV6-5 to TRBJ1-1; 10 bases map to TRBD1. CDR1 and CDR2 (germline): MNHEY, SVGAGI. The CDR3 is made up of 14 amino acids. The ends lost 4 bases at V and 7 bases at J; junction bases unmatched: 6. CDR3 loop: CASSSGTGALEAFF. Written as DNA, the CDR3 is TGTGCCAGCAGTTCCGGGACAGGGGCCCTTGAAGCTTTCTTT.

The V call is TRBV5-1, the J call TRBJ2-2, with a possible D match to TRBD2 (5 bases). There are 14 residues in the CDR3. Trimming took 2 bases from V and 7 from J, leaving 12 bases between them. CDR1 SGHRS and CDR2 YFSETQ come from the germline V gene. The CDR3 nucleotides are TGCGCCAGCAGCTTCCCGGGATCCCGCGGGGAGCTGTTTTTT. This translates into CASSFPGSRGELFF. Combining the CDR3 with reference TRBV5-1 and TRBJ2-2 gives the whole variable domain KAGVTQTPRYLIKTRGQQVTLSCSPISGHRSVSWYQQTPGQGLQFLFEYFSETQRNKGNFPGRFSGRQFSNSRSEMNVSTLELGDSALYLCASSFPGSRGELFFGEGSRLTVL.

V gene TRBV24-1 combines with J gene TRBJ2-3, with 12 nucleotides matching TRBD2. The CDR3 spans 17 residues. V lost 5 bases and J lost 2; bases outside the gene matches: 7. CDR1 is KGHDR and CDR2 is SFDVKD in the germline V gene. The CDR3 region has the DNA TGTGCCACCAGTGGGGTAGGACTAGCGGGAAACACAGATACGCAGTATTTT. This sequence encodes CATSGVGLAGNTDTQYF.

This clone was picked up one time. The chain links TRBV5-1 to TRBJ1-2; D gene uncertain. The germline V gene has CDR1 SGHRS and CDR2 YFSETQ. V lost 3 bases, J lost 4 bases, and 22 bases lay in between. This CDR3 is 17 amino acids long. The CDR3 coding sequence is TGCGCCAGCAGCTCCTCGGGGTCAGCTCAAAGGGTCTATGGCTACACCTTC. This codes for CASSSSGSAQRVYGYTF. The full variable domain, its missing parts supplied by reference TRBV5-1 and TRBJ1-2, is KAGVTQTPRYLIKTRGQQVTLSCSPISGHRSVSWYQQTPGQGLQFLFEYFSETQRNKGNFPGRFSGRQFSNSRSEMNVSTLELGDSALYLCASSSSGSAQRVYGYTFGSGTRLTVV.

This sequence joins TRBV6-5 and TRBJ1-1, with D tentatively TRBD1 (5 bases). This CDR3 comprises 15 residues. CDR1 and CDR2 (germline): MNHEY, SVGAGI. Trimming shortened V by 5 bases and J by 1 base, and 14 bases separated the two germline ends. CDR3 sequence (DNA): TGTGCCAGCAGTCCTAAGGGGCACGGGAACACTGAAGCTTTCTTT. Residues: CASSPKGHGNTEAFF.

This clone was seen a few times. CDR3 amino acids: CASSLTGGGMYTEAFF. CDR3 in DNA: TGTGCCAGCAGCTTGACAGGGGGCGGTATGTACACTGAAGCTTTCTTT. The chain couples TRBV7-9 to TRBJ1-1, with 10 positions matching TRBD1. CDR1 SEHNR and CDR2 FQNEAQ come from the germline V gene (reference sequence). V lost 3 bases, J lost 3 bases, and 7 bases stayed unmatched. The CDR3 is made up of 16 amino acids.

Only a few counts were recorded for this clone. The chain joins TRBV7-8 to TRBJ2-1, with D possibly being TRBD2 (5 bases). V was shortened by 1 base and J by 8 bases, with 12 bases between the two germline ends. Germline CDR1 SGHVS, CDR2 FQNEAQ. The CDR3 has 14 residues. The CDR3 bases are TGTGCCAGCAGCTTAGGACCGGGGAACCATGAGCAGTTCTTC. It translates to CASSLGPGNHEQFF.

In DNA, the CDR3 is TGTGCCAGCAGAGGGGGGGACCATCAGCCCCAGCATTTT. Translating gives CASRGGDHQPQHF. This rearrangement joins TRBV28 to TRBJ1-5; possible D gene TRBD1, 6 bases. The CDR3 spans 13 residues. Trimming took 6 bases from V and 5 from J, leaving 11 bases between them. Germline loops: CDR1 MDHEN, CDR2 SYDVKM.

This clone was found once. The rearrangement joins TRBV5-6 to TRBJ1-5, with 9 bases that match TRBD1. Germline values: CDR1 SGHDT, CDR2 YYEEEE. The V segment lost 3 bases and the J segment 6 bases; nucleotides outside the gene matches: 4. The CDR3 consists of 14 residues. The CDR3 region is CASSSGTGSQPQHF. As DNA, the CDR3 is TGTGCCAGCAGCTCGGGGACAGGGAGTCAGCCCCAGCATTTT.

J is TRBJ2-2 and V is TRBV19, with TRBD2 matching over 12 bases. Germline values: CDR1 LNHDA, CDR2 SQIVND (reference sequence). CDR3 size: 18 residues. V was pared by 7 bases and J by 5 bases, with 14 bases of the junction left unmatched. CDR3 sequence (DNA): TGTGCCAGTACTCCCGCGGCTAGCGGGGGGGCGAGTACCGGGGAGCTGTTTTTT. The encoded protein is CASTPAASGGASTGELFF.

This clone was counted once. This sequence joins TRBV7-3 and TRBJ2-3, with 10 bases that match TRBD2. This CDR3 has 15 amino acids. The germline V gene encodes CDR1 SGHTA and CDR2 FQGTGA. V lost 5 bases, J lost 3 bases, and 5 bases stayed unmatched. The CDR3 coding sequence is TGTGCCAGCAGCCCCAGCGGGGGGGCAACAGATACGCAGTATTTT. It translates to CASSPSGGATDTQYF.

This clone turned up a few times. The chain employs TRBV5-1 and TRBJ2-1; no reliable D call. This CDR3 region has 15 residues. The V gene lost 0 bases and the J gene lost 0 bases, with 7 bases spanning the gap. Germline values: CDR1 SGHRS, CDR2 YFSETQ. As DNA, the CDR3 is TGCGCCAGCAGCTTGGAGTTCAGCTCCTACAATGAGCAGTTCTTC. Its translation is CASSLEFSSYNEQFF.

This chain connects TRBV6-5 to TRBJ1-5; 7 nucleotides match TRBD1. Germline V gene data show CDR1 as MNHEY and CDR2 as SVGAGI. The CDR3 extends over 14 amino acids. Unmatched junction bases numbered 7, after V lost 5 bases and J lost 6 bases. The chain's CDR3 is CASSIGAGGQPQHF. CDR3 coding DNA: TGTGCCAGCAGTATTGGGGCAGGGGGTCAGCCCCAGCATTTT.

The V and J genes are TRBV7-2 and TRBJ1-4; a possible D gene is TRBD1 (5 bases). The CDR3 covers 16 residues. The germline CDR1 and CDR2 sequences are SGHTA and FQGNSA. V was pared by 0 bases and J by 3 bases, with 11 bases between. The CDR3 protein is CASSLAGGASNEKLFF. In DNA, the CDR3 is TGTGCCAGCAGCTTAGCCGGCGGGGCTTCTAATGAAAAACTGTTTTTT.

The V gene is TRBV5-6, the J gene TRBJ2-7; 7 nucleotides match TRBD1. Germline assignment: CDR1 SGHDT and CDR2 YYEEEE. J was trimmed by 3 bases and V by 8 bases; bases with no gene match: 17. The CDR3 consists of 16 residues. The CDR3 is CARPTVGTEMVYEQYF. In DNA, the CDR3 is TGTGCCAGACCTACCGTAGGGACAGAGATGGTCTACGAGCAGTACTTC.

V gene TRBV6-4 combines with J gene TRBJ2-5, with TRBD2 matching 7 bases. The germline CDR1 and CDR2 sequences are MRHNA and SNTAGT. V lost 10 bases to trimming and J lost 4 bases; unmatched junction nucleotides: 12. The CDR3 has 14 residues. CDR3 residues: CATAKVAGGETQYF. CDR3 in DNA: TGTGCCACCGCCAAGGTAGCGGGTGGAGAGACCCAGTACTTC.

This clone was picked up a small number of times. The chain joins TRBV5-1 to TRBJ1-1; tentative D call: TRBD1 (6 bases). Trimming shortened V by 7 bases and J by 0 bases, and 13 bases separated the two germline ends. Germline CDR1 and CDR2: SGHRS and YFSETQ. This CDR3 contains 14 residues. The CDR3 region is CASGPGQMNTEAFF. The CDR3 DNA reads TGCGCCAGCGGGCCGGGACAAATGAACACTGAAGCTTTCTTT.

The rearrangement uses TRBV19 and TRBJ1-1; TRBD1 agrees at 7 bases. CDR1 is LNHDA and CDR2 is SQIVND in the germline V gene (reference sequence). The CDR3 totals 15 residues. J lost 1 base, V lost 4 bases, and 6 bases had no gene match. The CDR3 sequence is CASSTVTGANTEAFF. Written as DNA, the CDR3 is TGTGCCAGTAGTACCGTCACAGGGGCGAACACTGAAGCTTTCTTT.

CDR3 in DNA: TGTGCCAGTAGTTCGACAGGACCCCCTTACTATGGCTACACCTTC. Residues: CASSSTGPPYYGYTF. The chain couples TRBV19 to TRBJ1-2; possible D gene TRBD1, 6 bases. This CDR3 has 15 residues. Trimming took off 5 bases at V and 3 bases at J, with 16 bases between the two ends. From germline, CDR1 is LNHDA and CDR2 SQIVND (reference sequence).

The J gene is TRBJ2-7, the V gene TRBV29-1; 8 nucleotides match TRBD1. The CDR3 runs to 14 residues. Trimming cost V 3 bases and J 6 bases; bases outside gene matches: 10. Per the germline V gene, CDR1 is SQVTM and CDR2 is ANQGSEA. In nucleotides, the CDR3 is TGCAGCGTTGACACGCTAGGACAGGGTGCCGAGCAGTACTTC. Encoded protein: CSVDTLGQGAEQYF.

The gene calls are TRBV15 and TRBJ2-7; tentative D call: TRBD1 (5 bases). The length of the CDR3 is 15 residues. Germline V lookup: CDR1 LNHNV, CDR2 YYDKDF (reference sequence). The V gene lost 3 bases and the J gene lost 2 bases, with 14 bases spanning the gap. The CDR3 region is CATSRTQDRPYEQYF. CDR3 nucleotides: TGTGCCACCAGCAGGACTCAAGACAGACCCTACGAGCAGTACTTC.

The chain carries TRBV7-2 and TRBJ1-2; a weak D match, TRBD1 (5 bases). From germline, CDR1 is SGHTA and CDR2 FQGNSA. The length of the CDR3 is 13 residues. The V and J ends lost 2 bases and 5 bases respectively, with 9 bases between them. Here the CDR3 DNA reads TGTGCCAGCAGCTTACAAGGGGAATATGGCTACACCTTC. Amino acid sequence: CASSLQGEYGYTF.

The V call is TRBV29-1, the J call TRBJ2-7, with 8 bases aligning to TRBD1. With V trimmed by 8 bases and J by 3 bases, 6 bases remained unmatched. CDR3 length: 12 residues. Germline V gene sequence: CDR1 SQVTM, CDR2 ANQGSEA. CDR3 in amino acids: CSYGTGIYEQYF. The CDR3 region has the DNA TGCAGCTACGGGACAGGAATCTACGAGCAGTACTTC.

The V and J genes are TRBV28 and TRBJ1-5, with D hard to call. Per the germline V gene, CDR1 is MDHEN and CDR2 is SYDVKM. V dropped 5 bases and J dropped 9 bases, with 11 bases sitting between them. This CDR3 has 12 residues. The CDR3 is CASSSDRGPQHF. The CDR3 coding sequence is TGTGCCAGCAGTAGCGATCGGGGGCCCCAGCATTTT.

This chain uses TRBV6-2 or TRBV6-3 with TRBJ2-2; D might be TRBD1 (6 bases). This CDR3 has 14 amino acids. V shed 6 bases and J shed 6 bases, with 14 bases lying between them. Germline V gene sequence: CDR1 MNHEY, CDR2 SVGEGT. For the CDR3, the DNA is TGTGCCAGCAGCAGGACAGTTAAGGCCGGGGAGCTGTTTTTT. This encodes CASSRTVKAGELFF.

The CDR3 DNA reads as TGTGCCAGCAGCCCGGGGGGGGAAGAGACCCAGTACTTC. Its protein is CASSPGGEETQYF. This sequence joins TRBV6-2 or TRBV6-3 and TRBJ2-5, with 8 bases fitting TRBD2. The CDR3 is made up of 13 amino acids. Germline CDR1 and CDR2: MNHEY and SVGEGT. V lost 6 bases and J lost 3; bases outside the gene matches: 3.

V is TRBV13 and J is TRBJ1-5, with 11 nucleotides matching TRBD1. V was clipped by 10 bases and J by 0 bases; unmatched bases: 8. The CDR3 sequence is 16 residues long. From germline, CDR1 is PRHDT and CDR2 FYEKMQ (reference sequence). The chain's CDR3 is CATRTGGLYSNQPQHF. The CDR3 region has the DNA TGTGCCACCCGGACAGGGGGCCTTTATAGCAATCAGCCCCAGCATTTT.

J is TRBJ2-7 and V is TRBV7-3, with TRBD1 matching 9 bases. V lost 5 bases and J lost 5; bases outside the gene matches: 10. Per the germline V gene, CDR1 is SGHTA and CDR2 is FQGTGA. The CDR3 extends over 15 amino acids. The CDR3 spells CASSPPGQGLDEQYF. The CDR3 nucleotides are TGTGCCAGCAGCCCACCGGGACAGGGACTGGACGAGCAGTACTTC.

This chain uses TRBV7-2 with TRBJ2-3, with TRBD1 matching 8 bases. This CDR3 has 16 residues. CDR1 SGHTA and CDR2 FQGNSA come from the germline V gene. V was clipped by 4 bases and J by 2 bases; unmatched bases: 8. The CDR3 reads CASSSLTGATTDTQYF. The CDR3, as DNA: TGTGCCAGCAGCTCGTTGACAGGGGCGACCACAGATACGCAGTATTTT.